The present T cell receptor (beta chain) was sequenced within a study of TIL therapy for anti-PD-1-resistant metastatic lung cancer. The libraries were made with immunoSEQ v3. Sequencing depth was 1.9 million or so read pairs for survey level, roughly 5-6 million for deep. Clones were read by immunoSEQ multiplex PCR, and TCRdb kept only the in-frame ones, dropping some. The sample records 50,000 or so clones, roughly 85% being singletons. This clone was seen once. Time point here: pre-treatment sample, taken before nivolumab and TIL therapy. Germline V gene data show CDR1 as MNHNS and CDR2 as SASEGT. The CDR3 has 15 amino acids. The junction had 6 bases not matched to a gene; V was cut back by 6 bases and J by 2 bases.

The rearrangement uses TRBV6-1 and TRBJ2-5, with TRBD2 matching over 10 bases. The receptor was derived from a woman aged 25 to 80 with non-small cell lung cancer. The starting material was blood, obtained at baseline. The CDR3 spells CASRGRTSGQETQYF. The CDR3 nucleotides read TGTGCCAGCAGGGGGCGGACTAGCGGACAAGAGACCCAGTACTTC.